The 9 T cell receptor beta chains below were found in one sample sequenced in a study of cytomegalovirus exposure and HLA in healthy donors. PCR was performed using 60 Vbeta and 13 Jbeta primers. Sequencing used immunoSEQ multiplex PCR; TCRdb keeps in-frame clones, though not all of them. The sample has some 200,000 clones; roughly 9.5% are singletons. Source material: PBMCs. These receptors came from a woman aged 30 to 39 in good health and CMV-seropositive.

This clone came up a few times. The chain has TRBV9 and TRBJ2-5; D remains unclear. The length of the CDR3 is 15 residues. Germline loops: CDR1 SGDLS, CDR2 YYNGEE. Trimming took 1 base from V and 3 from J, leaving 13 bases between them. For the CDR3, the DNA is TGTGCCAGCAGCGTAATGATGGCGGCCAAAGAGACCCAGTACTTC. It codes for CASSVMMAAKETQYF.

The V and J genes are TRBV7-9 and TRBJ2-5; maybe TRBD1 (6 bases). The CDR3 is made up of 14 amino acids. Trimming removed 2 bases from V and 1 base from J, with 8 bases in between. Germline V CDR1 and CDR2: SEHNR, FQNEAQ (reference sequence). The DNA of the CDR3 is TGTGCCAGCAGCTTAACAGGGTCCCAAGAGACCCAGTACTTC. Protein sequence: CASSLTGSQETQYF.

The rearrangement links TRBV9 to TRBJ2-4; D is unclear. Germline loops: CDR1 SGDLS, CDR2 YYNGEE. CDR3 length equals 14 residues. The V and J ends lost 0 bases and 6 bases respectively, with 10 bases between them. CDR3 nucleotide sequence: TGTGCCAGCAGCGTAGAGTCCAGTGGAAACATTCAGTACTTC. This gives the protein CASSVESSGNIQYF.

This clone occurred a few times. V and J are TRBV7-9 and TRBJ2-3; maybe TRBD1 (7 bases). The CDR3 is made up of 16 amino acids. V lost 5 bases and J 2 bases, leaving 17 bases between the germline ends. Per germline, CDR1 SEHNR and CDR2 FQNEAQ (reference sequence). CDR3 protein: CASSTGQTRFTDTQYF. CDR3 DNA: TGTGCCAGCAGCACGGGACAGACTAGATTCACAGATACGCAGTATTTT.

This clone appeared a few times. This rearrangement joins TRBV5-8 to TRBJ1-1, with a weak D call TRBD1 (5 bases). The V gene's germline CDR1 is SGHTS and CDR2 YDEGEE. There are 13 residues in the CDR3. V lost 5 bases, J lost 0 bases, and 8 bases lay in between. CDR3 residues: CASRRQMNTEAFF. Written as DNA, the CDR3 is TGTGCCAGCAGGAGACAGATGAACACTGAAGCTTTCTTT.

J is TRBJ1-2 and V is TRBV30; 7 bases fit TRBD1. The CDR3 length is 17 residues. Germline values: CDR1 GTSNPN, CDR2 SVGIG (reference sequence). Losses at the gene ends were 4 bases for V and 0 bases for J; bases not matched to a gene: 14. CDR3 DNA sequence: TGTGCCTGGACCTGGGACAGCGAAGCTGAGGCTAACTATGGCTACACCTTC. Its protein is CAWTWDSEAEANYGYTF.

The chain carries TRBV6-1 and TRBJ2-7, with 10 bases lining up with TRBD2. This CDR3 is built from 13 residues. Looked up from germline, CDR1 is MNHNS and CDR2 is SASEGT. Losses at the gene ends were 7 bases for V and 12 bases for J; bases not matched to a gene: 12. The CDR3 sequence is CASMATSGRTLYF. The DNA for the CDR3 is TGTGCCAGCATGGCGACTAGCGGGCGTACGTTGTACTTC.

This chain joins TRBV4-1 and TRBJ2-6; possible D gene TRBD2, 6 bases. The germline V gene has CDR1 MGHRA and CDR2 YSYEKL. Trimming stripped 4 bases from V and 2 bases from J, with 21 bases between. CDR3 length equals 19 residues. CDR3 coding DNA: TGCGCCAGCAGCCCCTCTGGAGGCGGGGCCAGGGCTGGGGCCAACGTCCTGACTTTC. Protein: CASSPSGGGARAGANVLTF.

J is TRBJ2-7 and V is TRBV6-1; D not certain. V lost 7 bases to trimming and J lost 6 bases, with 7 bases between them. CDR3 size: 10 residues. Germline V gene sequence: CDR1 MNHNS, CDR2 SASEGT. The CDR3 spells CASMYGEQYF. In DNA, the CDR3 is TGTGCCAGCATGTACGGCGAGCAGTACTTC.